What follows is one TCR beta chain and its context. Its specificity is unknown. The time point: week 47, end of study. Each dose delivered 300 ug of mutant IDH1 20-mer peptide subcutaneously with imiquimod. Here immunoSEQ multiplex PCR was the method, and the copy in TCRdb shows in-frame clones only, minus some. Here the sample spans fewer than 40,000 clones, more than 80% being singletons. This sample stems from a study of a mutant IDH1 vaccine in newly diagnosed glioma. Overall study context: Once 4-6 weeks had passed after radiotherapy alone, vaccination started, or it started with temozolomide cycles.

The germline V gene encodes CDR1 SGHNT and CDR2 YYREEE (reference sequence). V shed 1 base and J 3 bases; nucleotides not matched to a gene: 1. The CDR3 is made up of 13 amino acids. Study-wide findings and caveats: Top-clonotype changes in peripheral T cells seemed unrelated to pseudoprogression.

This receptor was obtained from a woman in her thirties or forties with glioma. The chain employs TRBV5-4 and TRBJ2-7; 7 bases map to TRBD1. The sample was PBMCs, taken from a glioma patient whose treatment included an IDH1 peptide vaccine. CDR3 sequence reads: CASSLNRGYEQYF. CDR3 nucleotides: TGTGCCAGCAGCTTGAACAGGGGCTACGAGCAGTACTTC.